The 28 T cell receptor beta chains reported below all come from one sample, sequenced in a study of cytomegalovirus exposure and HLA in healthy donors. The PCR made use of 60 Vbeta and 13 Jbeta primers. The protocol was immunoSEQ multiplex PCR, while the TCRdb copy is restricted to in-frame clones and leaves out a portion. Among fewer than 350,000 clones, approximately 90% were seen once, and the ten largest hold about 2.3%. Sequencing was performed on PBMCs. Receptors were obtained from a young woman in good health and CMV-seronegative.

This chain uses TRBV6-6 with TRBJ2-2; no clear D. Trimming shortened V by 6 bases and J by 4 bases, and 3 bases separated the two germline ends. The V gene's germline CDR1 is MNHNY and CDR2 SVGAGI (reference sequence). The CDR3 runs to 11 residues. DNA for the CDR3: TGTGCCAGCAGCTCCACCGGGGAGCTGTTTTTT. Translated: CASSSTGELFF.

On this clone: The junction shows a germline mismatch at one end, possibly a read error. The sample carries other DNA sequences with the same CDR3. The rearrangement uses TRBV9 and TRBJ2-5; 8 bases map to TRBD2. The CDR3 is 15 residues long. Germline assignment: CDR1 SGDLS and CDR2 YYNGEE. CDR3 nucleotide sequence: TGTGCCAGCAGCCCTCGGGAGGGAAGGATAGAGACCCAATACTTC. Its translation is CASSPREGRIETQYF. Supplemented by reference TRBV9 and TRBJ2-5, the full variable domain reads DSGVTQTPKHLITATGQRVTLRCSPRSGDLSVYWYQQSLDQGLQFLIQYYNGEERAKGNILERFSAQQFPDLHSELNLSSLELGDSALYFCASSPREGRIETQYFGPGTRLLVL.

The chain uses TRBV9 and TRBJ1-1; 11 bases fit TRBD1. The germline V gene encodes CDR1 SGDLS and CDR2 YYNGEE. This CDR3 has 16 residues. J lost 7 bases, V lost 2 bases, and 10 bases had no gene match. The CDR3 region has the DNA TGTGCCAGCAGCGTCGGGACAGGGGGGGGGAAAGGTGAAGCTTTCTTT. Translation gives CASSVGTGGGKGEAFF.

The DNA of the CDR3 is TGTGCCTGGAGGGGGGGACCTGAAGCTTTCTTT. Encoded protein: CAWRGGPEAFF. The chain uses TRBV30 and TRBJ1-1, with D possibly matching TRBD1 (5 bases). The CDR3 loop spans 11 amino acids. Trimming removed 3 bases from V and 6 bases from J, with 8 bases in between. Germline-derived CDR1 and CDR2 are GTSNPN and SVGIG (reference sequence).

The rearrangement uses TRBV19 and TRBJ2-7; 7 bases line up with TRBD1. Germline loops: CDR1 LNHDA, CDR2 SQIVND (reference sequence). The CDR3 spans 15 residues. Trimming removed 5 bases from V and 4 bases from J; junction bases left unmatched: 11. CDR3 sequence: CASSPTGDPLYEQYF. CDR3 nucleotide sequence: TGTGCCAGTAGTCCTACAGGGGACCCCCTTTACGAGCAGTACTTC.

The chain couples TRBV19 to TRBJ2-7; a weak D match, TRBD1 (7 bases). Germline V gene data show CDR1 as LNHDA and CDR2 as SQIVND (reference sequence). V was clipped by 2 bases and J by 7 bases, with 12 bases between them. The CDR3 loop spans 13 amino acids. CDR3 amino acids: CASSIRQGLEQYF. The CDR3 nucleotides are TGTGCCAGTAGTATAAGACAGGGACTTGAGCAGTACTTC.

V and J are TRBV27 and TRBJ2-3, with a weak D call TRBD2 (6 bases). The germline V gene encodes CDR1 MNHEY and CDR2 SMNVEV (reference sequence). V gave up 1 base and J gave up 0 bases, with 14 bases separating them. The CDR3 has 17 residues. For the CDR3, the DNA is TGTGCCAGCAGTTTATATTCCTTTAGCGGTAGCACAGATACGCAGTATTTT. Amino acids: CASSLYSFSGSTDTQYF.

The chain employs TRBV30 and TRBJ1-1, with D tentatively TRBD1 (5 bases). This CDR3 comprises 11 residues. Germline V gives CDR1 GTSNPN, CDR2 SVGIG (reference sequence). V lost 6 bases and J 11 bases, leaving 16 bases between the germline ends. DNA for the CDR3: TGTGCCTGCCGGGGGGAGCTACTGGCTTTCTTT. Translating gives CACRGELLAFF. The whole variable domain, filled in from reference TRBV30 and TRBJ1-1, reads SQTIHQWPATLVQPVGSPLSLECTVEGTSNPNLYWYRQAAGRGLQLLFYSVGIGQISSEVPQNLSASRPQDRQFILSSKKLLLSDSGFYLCACRGELLAFFGQGTRLTVV.

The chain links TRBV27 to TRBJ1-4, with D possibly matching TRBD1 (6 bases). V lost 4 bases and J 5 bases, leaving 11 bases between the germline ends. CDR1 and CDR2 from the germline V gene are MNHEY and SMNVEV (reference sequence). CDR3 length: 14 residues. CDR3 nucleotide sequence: TGTGCCAGCAGTTCCTACAGGGAGAATGAAAAACTGTTTTTT. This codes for CASSSYRENEKLFF.

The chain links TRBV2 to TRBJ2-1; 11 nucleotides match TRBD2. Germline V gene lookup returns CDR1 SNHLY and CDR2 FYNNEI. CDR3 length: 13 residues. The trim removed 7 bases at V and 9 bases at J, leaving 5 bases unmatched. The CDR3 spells CASNVLAGVEQFF. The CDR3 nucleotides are TGTGCCAGCAACGTACTAGCGGGGGTTGAGCAGTTCTTC.

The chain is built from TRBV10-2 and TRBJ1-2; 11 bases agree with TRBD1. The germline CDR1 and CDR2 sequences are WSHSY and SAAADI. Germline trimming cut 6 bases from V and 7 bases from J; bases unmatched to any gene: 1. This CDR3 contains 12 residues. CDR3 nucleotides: TGCGCCAGCAGGGGACAGGGGGGTGGCTACACCTTC. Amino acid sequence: CASRGQGGGYTF.

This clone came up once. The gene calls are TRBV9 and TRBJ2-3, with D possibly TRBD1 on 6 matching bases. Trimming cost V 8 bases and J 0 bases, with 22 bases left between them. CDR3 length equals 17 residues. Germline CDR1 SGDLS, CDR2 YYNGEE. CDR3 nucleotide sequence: TGTGCCAGTGGCCGACCCCACAGGGATCCTAGCACAGATACGCAGTATTTT. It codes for CASGRPHRDPSTDTQYF.

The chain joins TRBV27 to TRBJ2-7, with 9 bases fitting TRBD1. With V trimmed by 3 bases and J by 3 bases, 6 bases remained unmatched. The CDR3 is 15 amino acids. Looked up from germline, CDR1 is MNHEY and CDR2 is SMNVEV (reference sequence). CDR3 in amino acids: CASSFLGQGSYEQYF. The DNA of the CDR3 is TGTGCCAGCAGTTTTCTCGGACAGGGGAGCTACGAGCAGTACTTC.

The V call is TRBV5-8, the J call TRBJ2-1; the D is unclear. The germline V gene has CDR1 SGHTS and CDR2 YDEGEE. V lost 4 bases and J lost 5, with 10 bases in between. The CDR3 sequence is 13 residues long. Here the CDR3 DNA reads TGTGCCAGCAGCCCGACTGGTGACAATGAGCAGTTCTTC. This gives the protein CASSPTGDNEQFF.

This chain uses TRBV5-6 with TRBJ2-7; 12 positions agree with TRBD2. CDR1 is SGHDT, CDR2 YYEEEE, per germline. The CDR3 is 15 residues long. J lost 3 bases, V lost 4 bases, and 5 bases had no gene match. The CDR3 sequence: CASSAGLAGNYEQYF. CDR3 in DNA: TGTGCCAGCAGCGCCGGACTAGCGGGGAACTACGAGCAGTACTTC.

In nucleotides, the CDR3 is TGTGCCAGCACCGCCGACAGGGGGGACACCATATATTTT. It encodes CASTADRGDTIYF. The V call is TRBV6-5, the J call TRBJ1-3; the match to TRBD1 covers 9 bases. Germline V gene sequence: CDR1 MNHEY, CDR2 SVGAGI. CDR3 length: 13 residues. The V gene end was trimmed by 7 bases and the J gene end by 8 bases; junction bases not matched to a gene: 6.

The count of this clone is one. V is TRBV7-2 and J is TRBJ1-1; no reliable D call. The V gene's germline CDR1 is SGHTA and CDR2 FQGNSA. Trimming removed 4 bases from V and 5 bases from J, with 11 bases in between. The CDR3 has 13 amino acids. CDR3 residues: CASSSMPSTEAFF. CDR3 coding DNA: TGTGCCAGCAGCTCGATGCCCAGTACTGAAGCTTTCTTT. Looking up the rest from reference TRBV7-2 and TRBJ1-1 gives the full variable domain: GAGVSQSPSNKVTEKGKDVELRCDPISGHTALYWYRQSLGQGLEFLIYFQGNSAPDKSGLPSDRFSAERTGGSVSTLTIQRTQQEDSAVYLCASSSMPSTEAFFGQGTRLTVV.

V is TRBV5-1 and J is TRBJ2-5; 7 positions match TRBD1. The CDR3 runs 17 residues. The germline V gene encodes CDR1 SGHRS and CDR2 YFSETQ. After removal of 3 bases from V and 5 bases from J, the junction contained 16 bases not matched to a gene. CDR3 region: CASSSEDRSYVMETQYF. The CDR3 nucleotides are TGCGCCAGCAGCTCGGAGGACAGGTCATATGTTATGGAGACCCAGTACTTC.

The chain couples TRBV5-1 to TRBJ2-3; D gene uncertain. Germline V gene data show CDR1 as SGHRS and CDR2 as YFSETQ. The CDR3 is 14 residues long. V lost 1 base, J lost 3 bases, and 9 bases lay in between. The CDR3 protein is CASSLTPFTDTQYF. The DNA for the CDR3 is TGCGCCAGCAGCTTGACTCCGTTTACAGATACGCAGTATTTT.

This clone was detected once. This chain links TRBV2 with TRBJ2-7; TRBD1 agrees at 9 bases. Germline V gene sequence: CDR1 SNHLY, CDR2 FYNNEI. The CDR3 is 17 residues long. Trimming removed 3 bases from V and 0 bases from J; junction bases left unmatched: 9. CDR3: CASSDGQGYQSSYEQYF. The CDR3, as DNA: TGTGCCAGCAGTGATGGACAGGGGTACCAGAGCTCCTACGAGCAGTACTTC. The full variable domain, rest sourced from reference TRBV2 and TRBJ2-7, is EPEVTQTPSHQVTQMGQEVILRCVPISNHLYFYWYRQILGQKVEFLVSFYNNEISEKSEIFDDQFSVERPDGSNFTLKIRSTKLEDSAMYFCASSDGQGYQSSYEQYFGPGTRLTVT.

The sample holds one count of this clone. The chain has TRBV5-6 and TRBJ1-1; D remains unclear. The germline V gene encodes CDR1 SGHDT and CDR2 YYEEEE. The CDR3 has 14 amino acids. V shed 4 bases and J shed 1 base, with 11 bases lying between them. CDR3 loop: CASSPIGRNTEAFF. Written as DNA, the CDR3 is TGTGCCAGCAGCCCTATTGGGAGGAACACTGAAGCTTTCTTT.

The CDR3 reads CASSSRAVETQYF. CDR3 sequence (DNA): TGTGCCAGCAGCTCCAGGGCCGTGGAGACCCAGTACTTC. The chain is built from TRBV11-2 and TRBJ2-5; perhaps TRBD1 as D (5 bases). CDR1 and CDR2 (germline): SGHAT, FQNNGV. The germline V and J ends were trimmed by 4 bases and 5 bases, with 11 bases remaining between them. This CDR3 comprises 13 residues.

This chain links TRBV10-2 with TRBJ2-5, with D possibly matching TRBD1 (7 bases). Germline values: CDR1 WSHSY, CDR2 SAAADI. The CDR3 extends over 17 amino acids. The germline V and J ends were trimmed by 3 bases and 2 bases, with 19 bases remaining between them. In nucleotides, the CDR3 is TGCGCCAGCAGTGATGGGACCCGGAGGGGGCCACAAGAGACCCAGTACTTC. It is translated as CASSDGTRRGPQETQYF.

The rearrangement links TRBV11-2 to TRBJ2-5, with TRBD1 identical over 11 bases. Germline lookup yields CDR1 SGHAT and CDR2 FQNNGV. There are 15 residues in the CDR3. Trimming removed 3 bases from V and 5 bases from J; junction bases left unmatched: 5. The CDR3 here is CASSFRDRGSETQYF. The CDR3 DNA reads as TGTGCCAGCAGCTTCCGGGACAGGGGGAGCGAGACCCAGTACTTC.

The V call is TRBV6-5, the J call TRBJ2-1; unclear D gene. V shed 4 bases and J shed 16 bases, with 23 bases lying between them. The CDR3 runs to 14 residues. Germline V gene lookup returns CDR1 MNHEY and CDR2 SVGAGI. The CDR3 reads CASSSHLADKREFF. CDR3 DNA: TGTGCCAGCAGTTCTCATTTGGCAGACAAACGCGAATTCTTC.

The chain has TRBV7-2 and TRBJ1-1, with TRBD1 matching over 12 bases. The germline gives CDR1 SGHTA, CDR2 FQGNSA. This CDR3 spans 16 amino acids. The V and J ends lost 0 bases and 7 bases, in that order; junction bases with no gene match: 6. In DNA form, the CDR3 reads TGTGCCAGCAGCTTAGCCCCGGGGACAGGGGGCGGTGAAGCTTTCTTT. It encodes CASSLAPGTGGGEAFF.

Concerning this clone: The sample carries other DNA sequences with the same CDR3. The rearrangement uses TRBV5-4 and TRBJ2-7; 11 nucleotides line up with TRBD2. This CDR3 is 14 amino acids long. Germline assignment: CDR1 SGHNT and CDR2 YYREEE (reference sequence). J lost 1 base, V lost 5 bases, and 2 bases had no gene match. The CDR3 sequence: CASSLAGGSYEQYF. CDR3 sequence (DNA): TGTGCCAGCAGTCTAGCGGGGGGATCCTACGAGCAGTACTTC.

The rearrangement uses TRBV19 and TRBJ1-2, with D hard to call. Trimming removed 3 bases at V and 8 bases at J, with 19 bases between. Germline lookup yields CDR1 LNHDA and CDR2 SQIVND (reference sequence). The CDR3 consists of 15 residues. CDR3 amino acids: CASSMAGNNDGGYTF. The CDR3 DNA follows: TGTGCCAGTAGTATGGCGGGGAACAATGATGGAGGCTACACCTTC. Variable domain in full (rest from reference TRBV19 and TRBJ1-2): DGGITQSPKYLFRKEGQNVTLSCEQNLNHDAMYWYRQDPGQGLRLIYYSQIVNDFQKGDIAEGYSVSREKKESFPLTVTSAQKNPTAFYLCASSMAGNNDGGYTFGSGTRLTVV.